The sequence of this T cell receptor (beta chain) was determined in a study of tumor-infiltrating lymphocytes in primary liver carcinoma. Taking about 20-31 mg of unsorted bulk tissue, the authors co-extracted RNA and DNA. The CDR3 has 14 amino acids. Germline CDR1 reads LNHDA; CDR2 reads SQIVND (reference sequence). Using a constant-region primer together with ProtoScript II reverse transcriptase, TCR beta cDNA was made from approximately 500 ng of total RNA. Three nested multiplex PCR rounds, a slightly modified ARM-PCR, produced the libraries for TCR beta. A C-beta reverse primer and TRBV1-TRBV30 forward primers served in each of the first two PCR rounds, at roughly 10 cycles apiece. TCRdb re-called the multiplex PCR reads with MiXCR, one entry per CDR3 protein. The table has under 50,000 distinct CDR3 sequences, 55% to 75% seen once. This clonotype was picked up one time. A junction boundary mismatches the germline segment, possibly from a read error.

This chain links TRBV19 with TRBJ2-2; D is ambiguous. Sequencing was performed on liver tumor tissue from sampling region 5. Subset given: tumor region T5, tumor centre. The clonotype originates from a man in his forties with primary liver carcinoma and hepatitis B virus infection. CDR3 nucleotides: TGTACCAGTAGTCTATTACCGAACACCGGGGAGCTGTTTTTT. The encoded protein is CTSSLLPNTGELFF.